This TCR beta chain came from a study of T cells after posttransplantation cyclophosphamide. Cells defined as naive were viable CD3+CD4+ or CD3+CD8+ and CCR7+CD45RA+CD45RO-CD95-CD27+CD28+. This clone is a singleton in its sample. Produced via immunoSEQ multiplex PCR; TCRdb's table is partial and in-frame only. Altogether 34,000 or so clones are present, roughly 90% being singletons, with the ten largest covering approximately 0.1%. The sequence derives from a man younger than 45 in good health and a related stem cell transplant donor. The sample taken for sequencing was naive CD4+ T cells sorted from blood.

The CDR3: CASSPSFDRAFIYEQYF. As DNA, the CDR3 is TGTGCCAGCAGCCCCTCCTTCGACAGGGCATTCATCTACGAGCAGTACTTC. This sequence joins TRBV11-2 and TRBJ2-7, with 7 bases aligning to TRBD1. Trimming took 5 bases from V and 3 from J; bases not matched to a gene: 16. Looked up from germline, CDR1 is SGHAT and CDR2 is FQNNGV. This CDR3 comprises 17 residues.